The clone carrying this T cell receptor (beta chain) showed up just a few times. Its specificity is not known. These data come from a study of cytomegalovirus exposure and HLA in healthy donors. Study-wide findings and caveats: Later on, an analysis showed TCR association rates differing by HLA locus, with DRB1 the most and HLA-C the fewest. Reportedly, TCR beta sequences accurately predicted HLA-A and HLA-B alleles in most subjects. The study found most TCR sequences rare, yet found some public TCRs in many donors.

The CDR3 is 18 residues long. V was cut by 5 bases and J by 2 bases, with 23 bases left in between. Germline loops: CDR1 MDHEN, CDR2 SYDVKM. The PCR employed 60 Vbeta primers together with 13 Jbeta primers. Here immunoSEQ multiplex PCR was the method, and the copy in TCRdb shows in-frame clones only, minus some. The sample yields about 140,000 clones, approximately 82% seen once. Sequencing used PBMCs. The chain is built from TRBV28 and TRBJ2-3; maybe TRBD2 (6 bases). The receptor's source is a man between 18 and 35 years old in good health and CMV-seropositive. The CDR3 DNA reads as TGTGCCAGCAGTGTACCTTTAGGAGTAGCGGACCTCACAGATACGCAGTATTTT. This sequence encodes CASSVPLGVADLTDTQYF.